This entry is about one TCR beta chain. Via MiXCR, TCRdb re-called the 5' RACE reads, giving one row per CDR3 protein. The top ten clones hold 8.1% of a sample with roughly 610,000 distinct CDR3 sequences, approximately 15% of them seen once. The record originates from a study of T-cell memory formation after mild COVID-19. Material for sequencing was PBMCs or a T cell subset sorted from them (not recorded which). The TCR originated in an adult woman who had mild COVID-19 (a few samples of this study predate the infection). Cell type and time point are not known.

In DNA form, the CDR3 reads TGTGCCAGCAGCCGTGACAGGGGTGATCTCTTCTACGAGCAGTACTTC. Amino acid sequence: CASSRDRGDLFYEQYF. V usage is TRBV5-5 and J usage is TRBJ2-7; 8 bases are a match to TRBD1. This CDR3 region has 16 residues. Germline V gene lookup returns CDR1 SGHKS and CDR2 YYEKEE (reference sequence). After removal of 4 bases from V and 3 bases from J, the junction contained 12 bases not matched to a gene.